Below, 22 T cell receptor beta chains from the same sample are listed, as sequenced in a study of blood T cells in healthy people across ages. Sample-barcoded 5' priming and a J-beta primer mix drove a second PCR of about 6 to 12 cycles. TCRdb passed the 5' RACE reads through MiXCR, listing each CDR3 protein once. The sample has some 1.7 million distinct CDR3 sequences, 28% seen once; the top ten hold 6.5% to 8.5%. The sequenced material came from blood. The source is a woman aged 30 to 39 in good health.

To note about this clonotype: A single base separates this from a much larger clone, so it may be a read error. J is TRBJ2-1 and V is TRBV6-5; D may be TRBD2 (6 bases). Germline V lookup: CDR1 MNHEY, CDR2 SVGAGI. The CDR3 runs to 11 residues. CDR3: CASTYRETQFF. CDR3 DNA sequence: TGTGCCAGCACTTACCGGGAGACCCAGTTCTTC.

This chain joins TRBV9 and TRBJ2-5; 9 bases fit TRBD1. The V segment lost 0 bases and the J segment 7 bases; nucleotides outside the gene matches: 4. CDR3 length: 14 residues. Germline V lookup: CDR1 SGDLS, CDR2 YYNGEE. The CDR3 DNA sequence: TGTGCCAGCAGCGTAGGGGACAGGGCCCCGACCCAGTACTTC. Protein: CASSVGDRAPTQYF.

The chain combines TRBV12-3 or TRBV12-4 with TRBJ2-7, with TRBD2 identical over 8 bases. The CDR3 is 21 residues long. Trimming at V came to 2 bases and at J to 1 base, leaving 22 bases not matched to a gene. The DNA of the CDR3 is TGTGCCAGCAGTTTAAATTTCGGACTAGCCCCTGAAGGCAGTTCGTCCTACGAGCAGTACTTC. It yields the protein CASSLNFGLAPEGSSSYEQYF.

The CDR3 region is CASSLGGENTQYF. The CDR3 coding sequence is TGCGCCAGCAGCTTGGGAGGGGAGAATACCCAGTACTTC. The chain has TRBV5-1 and TRBJ2-5, with D perhaps assigned TRBD1 or TRBD2 (5 bases each). The CDR3 length is 13 residues. V shed 0 bases and J shed 8 bases, with 11 bases lying between them. The germline V gene has CDR1 SGHRS and CDR2 YFSETQ.

This clonotype came up many times. V usage is TRBV2 and J usage is TRBJ2-7; 8 bases align to TRBD2. CDR3 size: 15 residues. Unmatched junction bases numbered 10, after V lost 8 bases and J lost 1 base. Germline V CDR1 and CDR2: SNHLY, FYNNEI. The DNA for the CDR3 is TGTGCCAGCCGACGGGAGCGGGAGAGGTCCTACGAGCAGTACTTC. Encoded protein: CASRRERERSYEQYF.

The V gene is TRBV29-1, the J gene TRBJ1-2; tentative D call: TRBD1 (5 bases). The CDR3 is made up of 12 amino acids. Germline V gives CDR1 SQVTM, CDR2 ANQGSEA. CDR3 amino acids: CSGSRGNNGYTF. For the CDR3, the DNA is TGCAGTGGGAGTAGGGGAAATAATGGCTACACCTTC.

In its sample, this clonotype was seen a few times. J is TRBJ1-5 and V is TRBV15, with D possibly matching TRBD1 (5 bases). CDR3 length: 14 amino acids. V was clipped by 5 bases and J by 0 bases, with 8 bases between them. Germline-derived CDR1 and CDR2 are LNHNV and YYDKDF (reference sequence). CDR3 DNA sequence: TGTGCCACCAGCCAAGGGGATAGCAATCAGCCCCAGCATTTT. It yields the protein CATSQGDSNQPQHF. The full variable domain, its missing parts supplied by reference TRBV15 and TRBJ1-5, is DAMVIQNPRYQVTQFGKPVTLSCSQTLNHNVMYWYQQKSSQAPKLLFHYYDKDFNNEADTPDNFQSRRPNTSFCFLDIRSPGLGDTAMYLCATSQGDSNQPQHFGDGTRLSIL.

The chain links TRBV20-1 to TRBJ2-7; the match to TRBD2 covers 7 bases. The CDR3 has 16 residues. Germline V lookup: CDR1 DFQATT, CDR2 SNEGSKA (reference sequence). The trim removed 3 bases at V and 5 bases at J, leaving 16 bases unmatched. In DNA, the CDR3 is TGCAGTGCTAGCGAAGGAACTAGCGCTAGTATCAACGAGCAGTACTTC. Its protein is CSASEGTSASINEQYF.

This clonotype was counted a few times. The V and J genes are TRBV4-3 and TRBJ2-1; 9 nucleotides align to TRBD1. Germline V gene lookup returns CDR1 LGHNA and CDR2 YSLEER. The CDR3 runs 15 residues. Trimming cost V 1 base and J 7 bases; bases outside gene matches: 5. CDR3 region: CASSQGTGARNEQFF. The CDR3 nucleotides are TGCGCCAGCAGCCAAGGGACAGGGGCTCGAAATGAGCAGTTCTTC.

There are a few counts of this clonotype. The chain uses TRBV2 and TRBJ2-5; 7 bases line up with TRBD1. V lost 4 bases and J lost 7; bases outside the gene matches: 15. The V gene's germline CDR1 is SNHLY and CDR2 FYNNEI. This CDR3 has 16 residues. The CDR3, as DNA: TGTGCCAGCAGTGGGTCGACAGGGTTAACCGGAGGGACCCAGTACTTC. Translation gives CASSGSTGLTGGTQYF. Looking up the rest from reference TRBV2 and TRBJ2-5 gives the full variable domain: EPEVTQTPSHQVTQMGQEVILRCVPISNHLYFYWYRQILGQKVEFLVSFYNNEISEKSEIFDDQFSVERPDGSNFTLKIRSTKLEDSAMYFCASSGSTGLTGGTQYFGPGTRLLVL.

This clonotype was observed a single time. The CDR3 DNA is TGTGCCAGCAGTGACCGACGAGTTGGGTCTAGCAATCAGCCCCAGCATTTT. Protein: CASSDRRVGSSNQPQHF. This chain uses TRBV6-4 with TRBJ1-5; D gene uncertain. Trimming left V 2 bases short and J 0 bases short, with 14 bases between. There are 17 residues in the CDR3. In germline, CDR1 is MRHNA, CDR2 SNTAGT.

The gene calls are TRBV4-3 and TRBJ2-2; D may be TRBD2 (5 bases). This CDR3 spans 17 amino acids. CDR1 is LGHNA, CDR2 YSLEER, per germline. V gave up 0 bases and J gave up 1 base, with 12 bases separating them. The CDR3 DNA is TGCGCCAGCAGCCAAGATGGCCGGGATCAGAACACCGGGGAGCTGTTTTTT. Protein: CASSQDGRDQNTGELFF.

This chain joins TRBV5-1 and TRBJ2-3; 15 nucleotides match TRBD2. The CDR3 contains 17 residues. Germline-derived CDR1 and CDR2 are SGHRS and YFSETQ. V trimming: 4 bases; J trimming: 5 bases; junction bases outside the gene matches: 8. The CDR3, as DNA: TGCGCCAGCAGCCCGGGACTAGCGGGAGGTTTTGGAGATACGCAGTATTTT. This sequence encodes CASSPGLAGGFGDTQYF.

The V gene is TRBV28, the J gene TRBJ2-3, with 10 positions matching TRBD2. This CDR3 is built from 15 residues. J was trimmed by 5 bases and V by 4 bases; bases with no gene match: 6. The germline gives CDR1 MDHEN, CDR2 SYDVKM. The DNA of the CDR3 is TGTGCCAGCAGTTCGGAGCGGGGGGGCGTAGATACGCAGTATTTT. This codes for CASSSERGGVDTQYF.

This clonotype was found many times. The rearrangement links TRBV12-5 to TRBJ2-1, with 8 bases that match TRBD1. CDR1 and CDR2 (germline): LGHNT, FRNRAP. Trimming cost V 1 base and J 3 bases; bases outside gene matches: 8. The CDR3 has 17 residues. CDR3 nucleotides: TGTGCTAGTGGTTTGGCCTCCTCCGGGACAGGCTACAATGAGCAGTTCTTC. Translated: CASGLASSGTGYNEQFF.

A note on this clonotype: Given a much more abundant clone one base away, this may be a read error. V gene TRBV6-5 combines with J gene TRBJ2-7; 7 positions agree with TRBD2. Germline lookup yields CDR1 MNHEY and CDR2 SVGAGI. This CDR3 comprises 16 residues. Trimming cost V 5 bases and J 7 bases; bases outside gene matches: 17. As DNA, the CDR3 is TGTGCCAGCAGTGTACCGGGACTACGGGGCTACAATGAGCAGTACTTC. Residues: CASSVPGLRGYNEQYF.

About this clonotype itself: One junction end disagrees with the germline gene, perhaps due to a read error. The chain recombines TRBV29-1 with TRBJ2-1, with TRBD2 matching 11 bases. This CDR3 has 13 amino acids. Germline V gives CDR1 SQVTM, CDR2 ANQGSEA. The CDR3 spells CSVELSGGAEQFF. The CDR3 region has the DNA TGCAGCGTTGAGCTTAGCGGGGGGGCTGAGCAATTCTTC.

The CDR3 DNA follows: TGTGCCAGCAGCTTAAGGGGGGCGCGTGAGCAGTTCTTC. The encoded protein is CASSLRGAREQFF. The chain recombines TRBV7-6 with TRBJ2-1; D may match TRBD1 or TRBD2 (6 bases each). The CDR3 totals 13 residues. Deletions cut 2 bases from V and 9 bases from J, with 11 bases between. CDR1 and CDR2 (germline): SGHVS, FNYEAQ.

This clonotype was seen at least ten times. The CDR3 loop is CASSLRGTPGNEQFF. As DNA, the CDR3 is TGTGCCAGCAGCTTGAGGGGGACACCAGGCAATGAGCAGTTCTTC. The V gene is TRBV7-8, the J gene TRBJ2-1, with D perhaps TRBD1 (6 bases). Germline values: CDR1 SGHVS, CDR2 FQNEAQ. The CDR3 extends over 15 amino acids. V was cut by 3 bases and J by 6 bases, with 15 bases left in between.

The gene calls are TRBV6-1 and TRBJ1-5; D gene uncertain. V lost 6 bases to trimming and J lost 0 bases, with 9 bases between them. The V gene's germline CDR1 is MNHNS and CDR2 SASEGT. The length of the CDR3 is 14 residues. The CDR3 here is CASREAYSNQPQHF. CDR3 nucleotides: TGTGCCAGCAGAGAGGCCTATAGCAATCAGCCCCAGCATTTT.

This clonotype was detected a few times. This sequence joins TRBV30 and TRBJ2-5; TRBD1 might be the D (6 bases). Germline CDR1 reads GTSNPN; CDR2 reads SVGIG (reference sequence). The CDR3 runs 14 residues. Trimming cost V 2 bases and J 1 base, with 11 bases left between them. The CDR3 DNA reads TGTGCCTGGAGTCCCCGGACAGTCCAAGAGACCCAGTACTTC. It specifies CAWSPRTVQETQYF.

This clonotype was detected many times. The chain is built from TRBV27 and TRBJ2-4; D unclear. Germline V gene data show CDR1 as MNHEY and CDR2 as SMNVEV (reference sequence). V was trimmed by 0 bases and J by 2 bases, leaving 2 bases between them. The CDR3 extends over 13 amino acids. The CDR3 nucleotides are TGTGCCAGCAGTTTATCTTCCAAAAACATTCAGTACTTC. Protein sequence: CASSLSSKNIQYF.